This T cell receptor (beta chain) was identified during a study of blood T cells in healthy people across ages. This CDR3 comprises 16 residues. The germline V gene encodes CDR1 LGHNA and CDR2 YSLEER. Sample-barcoded 5' priming and a J-beta primer mix drove a second PCR of about 6 to 11 cycles. TCRdb reprocessed the 5' RACE reads with MiXCR, giving one entry per CDR3 protein. This table holds 1.4 million or so distinct CDR3 sequences, 35% to 45% found once. This clonotype was seen a handful of times. Its antigen is still unknown. At one end, the junction sequence differs from germline, possibly due to a read error. Study results and limitations: Diversity estimates drawn from one million T cells were deemed underestimates.

This sequence originates from a young woman in good health. This chain uses TRBV4-3 with TRBJ2-1; D is possibly TRBD2 (6 bases). The sequenced sample consisted of blood. The CDR3 nucleotides are TGTGCCAGCAGCCAAGATCGCGGCGGGGCCTACAATGAGCAGTTCTTC. This codes for CASSQDRGGAYNEQFF.